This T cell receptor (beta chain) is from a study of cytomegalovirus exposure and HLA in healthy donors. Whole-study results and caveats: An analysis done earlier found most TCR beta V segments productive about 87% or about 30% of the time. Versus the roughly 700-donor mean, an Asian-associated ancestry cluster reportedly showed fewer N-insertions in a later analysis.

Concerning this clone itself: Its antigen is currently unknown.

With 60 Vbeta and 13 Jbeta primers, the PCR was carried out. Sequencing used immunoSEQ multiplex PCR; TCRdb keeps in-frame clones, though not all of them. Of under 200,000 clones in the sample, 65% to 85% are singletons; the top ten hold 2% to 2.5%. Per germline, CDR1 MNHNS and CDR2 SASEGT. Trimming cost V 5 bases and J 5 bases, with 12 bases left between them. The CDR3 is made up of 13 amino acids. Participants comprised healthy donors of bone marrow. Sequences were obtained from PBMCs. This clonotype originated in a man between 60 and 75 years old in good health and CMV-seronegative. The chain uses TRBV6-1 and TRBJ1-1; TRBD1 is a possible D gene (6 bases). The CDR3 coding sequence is TGTGCCAGCAGTCTTTCAGGGGAAACTGAAGCTTTCTTT. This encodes CASSLSGETEAFF.